A selection of T cell receptor beta chains follows, all from one sample in a study of CXCR3-negative and CXCR3-positive naive CD8 T cells. TCRdb re-called the 5' RACE reads; one entry per CDR3 protein, DNA not given. The record lists 150,000 to 180,000 distinct CDR3 sequences, of which the ten most abundant hold approximately 0.51%. Specimen: naive CXCR3+ CD8+ T cells from blood. These receptors were collected from a human donor in good health. Some clones in this sample may be carry-over from other donors' samples. The CDR3 runs from the conserved cysteine through the conserved F or W.

V: TRBV7-3
J: TRBJ1-6
length: 13
CDR3: CASSLDSSHPLHF

V: TRBV24-1
J: TRBJ2-1
length: 13
CDR3: CATSRPRDNEQFF

V: TRBV12-3/TRBV12-4
J: TRBJ2-1
length: 15
CDR3: CASNLQRLADPEQFF

V: TRBV29-1
J: TRBJ2-7
length: 13
CDR3: CSVRTGLGGEQYF

V: TRBV6-5
J: TRBJ1-1
length: 14
CDR3: CASSYTGVNTEAFF

V: TRBV29-1
J: TRBJ1-1
length: 13
CDR3: CSVEGQGNTEAFF

V: TRBV9
J: TRBJ2-7
length: 16
CDR3: CASSAHTGTGSYEQYF

V: TRBV19
J: TRBJ1-1
length: 15
CDR3: CASSRGWGQNTEAFF

V: TRBV10-3
J: TRBJ2-6
length: 16
CDR3: CATTFGGAAGANVLTF

V: TRBV28
J: TRBJ2-2
length: 15
CDR3: CASSFGTGDPGELFF

V: TRBV6-5
J: TRBJ1-4
length: 14
CDR3: CASRPGQLNEKLFF

V: TRBV29-1
J: TRBJ2-1
length: 13
CDR3: CSETPDGYNEQFF

V: TRBV29-1
J: TRBJ2-5
length: 17
CDR3: CSVAGWGGGAFAETQYF

V: TRBV29-1
J: TRBJ1-2
length: 13
CDR3: CSAPRAGNYGYTF

V: TRBV28
J: TRBJ2-3
length: 11
CDR3: CASSLIDTQYF

V: TRBV5-1
J: TRBJ1-1
length: 16
CDR3: CASSLYSIGLDTEAFF

V: TRBV20-1
J: TRBJ2-3
length: 17
CDR3: CSARDRYSGTSTDTQYF

V: TRBV5-1
J: TRBJ2-5
length: 15
CDR3: CASSLEAGLGETQYF

V: TRBV30
J: TRBJ2-7
length: 15
CDR3: CAWSSVSNFVYEQYF

V: TRBV6-4
J: TRBJ2-2
length: 16
CDR3: CASSENSGENTGELFF

V: TRBV5-1
J: TRBJ1-1
length: 13
CDR3: CASTGRSNTEAFF

V: TRBV5-1
J: TRBJ1-6
length: 14
CDR3: CASSWGRDNSPLHF

V: TRBV6-5
J: TRBJ2-3
length: 15
CDR3: CASRASGGAGDTQYF

V: TRBV20-1
J: TRBJ2-7
length: 15
CDR3: CSARDGTSGTYEQYF